This TCR beta chain was profiled in a study of cytomegalovirus exposure and HLA in healthy donors. A multiplex PCR was run with 60 Vbeta primers and 13 Jbeta primers. Repertoires were generated with immunoSEQ multiplex PCR, while TCRdb's copy carries only in-frame clones and drops some. The sample has around 58,000 clones, more than 60% seen once. As regards this clone: The antigen is unknown.

General study findings and limits: Presence/absence analyses took donor sequencing depth as roughly uniform.

The germline CDR1 and CDR2 sequences are MNHEY and SMNVEV (reference sequence). This CDR3 region has 15 residues. V dropped 3 bases and J dropped 4 bases, with 15 bases sitting between them. The sequenced sample consisted of PBMCs. The chain carries TRBV27 and TRBJ1-1, with a possible D match to TRBD1 (6 bases). The sequence was collected from a male donor in good health and CMV-seropositive. DNA for the CDR3: TGTGCCAGCAGTTTGAATGAGCCAGGGGCCACTGAAGCTTTCTTT. Its protein is CASSLNEPGATEAFF.